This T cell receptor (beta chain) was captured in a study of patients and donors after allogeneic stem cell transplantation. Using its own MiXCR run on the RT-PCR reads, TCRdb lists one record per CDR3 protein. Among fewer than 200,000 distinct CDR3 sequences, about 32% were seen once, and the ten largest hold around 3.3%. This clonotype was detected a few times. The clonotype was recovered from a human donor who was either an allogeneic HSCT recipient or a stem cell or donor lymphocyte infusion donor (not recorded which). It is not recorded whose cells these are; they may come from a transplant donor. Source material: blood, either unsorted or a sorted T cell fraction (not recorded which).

The CDR3, as DNA: TGTGCCAGCAGTTTAAGGAGCGGGGTTTCTGGAAACACCATATATTTT. Protein: CASSLRSGVSGNTIYF. This chain uses TRBV12-3 or TRBV12-4 with TRBJ1-3; D unresolved. The CDR3 extends over 16 amino acids. Trimming cost V 2 bases and J 1 base, with 12 bases left between them.